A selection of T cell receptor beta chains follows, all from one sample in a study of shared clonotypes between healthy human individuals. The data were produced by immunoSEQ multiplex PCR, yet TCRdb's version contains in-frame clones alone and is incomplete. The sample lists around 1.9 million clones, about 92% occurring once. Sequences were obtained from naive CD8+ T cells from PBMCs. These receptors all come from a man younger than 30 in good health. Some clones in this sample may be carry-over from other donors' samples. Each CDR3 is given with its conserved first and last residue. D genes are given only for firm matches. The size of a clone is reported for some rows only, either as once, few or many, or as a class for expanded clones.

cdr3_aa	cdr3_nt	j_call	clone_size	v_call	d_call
CASSLGGRGGARFNEQFF	TGTGCCAGCAGCTTAGGCGGGAGAGGGGGGGCACGGTTCAATGAGCAGTTCTTC	TRBJ2-1	.	TRBV7-9	.
CASSPRDLYPHEQYF	TGTGCCAGTAGTCCCCGGGACCTATACCCCCACGAGCAGTACTTC	TRBJ2-7	.	TRBV19	.
CASSWGSATDTQYF	TGTGCCAGCAGCTGGGGGAGTGCTACAGATACGCAGTATTTT	TRBJ2-3	.	TRBV5-6	.
CASRPLTGGENEQYF	TGTGCCAGCAGACCCCTTACAGGGGGTGAGAACGAGCAGTACTTC	TRBJ2-7	.	TRBV5-6	TRBD1
CASSPKPQYNEQFF	TGTGCCAGCAGCCCGAAGCCCCAGTACAATGAGCAGTTCTTC	TRBJ2-1	.	TRBV7-8	.
CASSLSVSSGSTDTQYF	TGTGCCAGCAGCTTATCCGTGTCTAGCGGGAGCACAGATACGCAGTATTTT	TRBJ2-3	.	TRBV7-9	TRBD2
CASTGITDTQYF	TGTGCCAGCACCGGGATAACAGATACGCAGTATTTT	TRBJ2-3	.	TRBV28	.
CSARLGQGATEAFF	TGCAGCGCTCGCCTGGGGCAGGGCGCTACTGAAGCTTTCTTT	TRBJ1-1	.	TRBV29-1	.
CASSWTPHGNEQFF	TGTGCCAGTTCCTGGACTCCGCATGGCAATGAGCAGTTCTTC	TRBJ2-1	.	TRBV19	.
CASSLLKGRGSYEQYF	TGTGCCAGCAGTTTATTAAAGGGCAGGGGCTCTTACGAGCAGTACTTC	TRBJ2-7	.	TRBV28	.
CASSSIWAETYNEQFF	TGTGCCAGCAGCTCCATCTGGGCGGAAACCTACAATGAGCAGTTCTTC	TRBJ2-1	.	TRBV7-8	.
CASSLVWGRRETQYF	TGCGCCAGCAGCTTGGTCTGGGGGCGCCGGGAGACCCAGTACTTC	TRBJ2-5	.	TRBV5-1	.
CASSMLRDRREQYF	TGTGCCAGTAGTATGCTGCGGGACAGAAGGGAGCAGTACTTC	TRBJ2-7	.	TRBV19	.
CASSLLRGEKLFF	TGTGCCAGCAGTTTACTTAGGGGTGAAAAACTGTTTTTT	TRBJ1-4	.	TRBV28	.
CASSPSGRANEQFF	TGTGCCAGTAGTCCCAGCGGGAGGGCTAATGAGCAGTTCTTC	TRBJ2-1	.	TRBV19	TRBD2
CASLWGTEAFF	TGTGCCAGCCTCTGGGGTACTGAAGCTTTCTTT	TRBJ1-1	.	TRBV28	.
CASSQGNGQDYYEQYF	TGTGCCAGCAGCCAAGGAAATGGACAGGATTACTACGAGCAGTACTTC	TRBJ2-7	once	TRBV4-2	TRBD1
CASSPSGGSGANVLTF	TGTGCCAGCTCACCCTCGGGCGGCTCTGGGGCCAACGTCCTGACTTTC	TRBJ2-6	.	TRBV18	.
CASSSDSLRNTGELFF	TGTGCCAGCAGCTCCGACAGCTTACGGAACACCGGGGAGCTGTTTTTT	TRBJ2-2	once	TRBV7-9	.